One sample yielded the 9 T cell receptor beta chains listed below, sequenced in a study of T cell clones after liver transplantation. The protocol was immunoSEQ multiplex PCR, while the TCRdb copy is restricted to in-frame clones and leaves out a portion. The data contain 25,000 to 35,000 clones, around 94% of them singletons. Sequenced here: CD8+ T cells from blood, sampled 12 months after liver transplant. The receptor set was obtained from a human patient who received a liver transplant. These T cells may partly come from the graft donor.

The V and J genes are TRBV4-3 and TRBJ2-1; the D call may be TRBD1 or TRBD2 (5 bases each). V lost 4 bases and J 2 bases, leaving 9 bases between the germline ends. The CDR3 is 14 residues long. Per germline, CDR1 LGHNA and CDR2 YSLEER. Here the CDR3 reads CASSRDAAYNEQFF. CDR3 sequence (DNA): TGCGCCAGCAGCCGGGACGCCGCCTACAATGAGCAGTTCTTC.

The chain carries TRBV28 and TRBJ1-1; D is uncertain. The germline gives CDR1 MDHEN, CDR2 SYDVKM. Trimming removed 2 bases at V and 3 bases at J, with 7 bases between. The CDR3 covers 13 residues. CDR3 bases: TGTGCCAGCAGTTTAATTGCGGACACTGAAGCTTTCTTT. Translating gives CASSLIADTEAFF.

The V call is TRBV5-1, the J call TRBJ2-1, with 10 bases that match TRBD2. The germline V gene has CDR1 SGHRS and CDR2 YFSETQ. J lost 8 bases, V lost 4 bases, and 12 bases had no gene match. The CDR3 spans 16 residues. CDR3 sequence (DNA): TGCGCCAGCAGCGACTACCTAGCGGGAGTTCGAGATGAGCAGTTCTTC. Its protein product is CASSDYLAGVRDEQFF.

The chain recombines TRBV27 with TRBJ2-7, with 8 bases fitting TRBD2. Trimming removed 2 bases from V and 5 bases from J; junction bases left unmatched: 5. Germline CDR1 is MNHEY and CDR2 is SMNVEV (reference sequence). This CDR3 region has 14 residues. This CDR3 is CASSLTRGGNEQYF. The CDR3 region has the DNA TGTGCCAGCAGTTTAACCCGGGGGGGCAACGAGCAGTACTTC.

The CDR3 DNA reads as TGTGCCAGCAGTTTATTTGCGGGACTCTACAATGAGCAGTTCTTC. This sequence encodes CASSLFAGLYNEQFF. V is TRBV28 and J is TRBJ2-1; a possible D gene is TRBD2 (6 bases). CDR1 is MDHEN and CDR2 is SYDVKM in the germline V gene. V gave up 1 base and J gave up 3 bases, with 10 bases separating them. The CDR3 sequence is 15 residues long. Filled out from reference TRBV28 and TRBJ2-1, the complete variable domain reads DVKVTQSSRYLVKRTGEKVFLECVQDMDHENMFWYRQDPGLGLRLIYFSYDVKMKEKGDIPEGYSVSREKKERFSLILESASTNQTSMYLCASSLFAGLYNEQFFGPGTRLTVL.

The chain couples TRBV9 to TRBJ2-6, with D perhaps assigned TRBD1 or TRBD2 (5 bases each). V lost 3 bases and J lost 0, with 10 bases in between. Germline assignment: CDR1 SGDLS and CDR2 YYNGEE. The length of the CDR3 is 16 residues. The CDR3 sequence: CASSERGPSGANVLTF. CDR3 coding DNA: TGTGCCAGCAGCGAGAGGGGCCCCTCTGGGGCCAACGTCCTGACTTTC.

This chain joins TRBV12-5 and TRBJ2-1; D is unresolved. The CDR3 consists of 17 residues. Germline lookup yields CDR1 LGHNT and CDR2 FRNRAP. Trimming cost V 0 bases and J 2 bases, with 14 bases left between them. The CDR3 loop reads CASGLVGYGYTYNEQFF. The CDR3 nucleotides are TGTGCTAGTGGTTTGGTGGGCTACGGTTACACCTACAATGAGCAGTTCTTC.

This clone was observed once. The V gene is TRBV11-2, the J gene TRBJ2-2, with 8 bases identical to TRBD1. Germline-derived CDR1 and CDR2 are SGHAT and FQNNGV. The CDR3 has 15 residues. V lost 4 bases, J lost 4 bases, and 5 bases stayed unmatched. The CDR3: CASSSRGRSTGELFF. The CDR3 nucleotides read TGTGCCAGCAGCTCCAGGGGGCGTAGCACCGGGGAGCTGTTTTTT. Complete variable domain (other parts from reference TRBV11-2 and TRBJ2-2): EAGVAQSPRYKIIEKRQSVAFWCNPISGHATLYWYQQILGQGPKLLIQFQNNGVVDDSQLPKDRFSAERLKGVDSTLKIQPAKLEDSAVYLCASSSRGRSTGELFFGEGSRLTVL.

This clone was recorded once. The V and J genes are TRBV15 and TRBJ1-5, with no clear D. V was cut by 8 bases and J by 0 bases, with 8 bases left in between. The germline CDR1 and CDR2 sequences are LNHNV and YYDKDF (reference sequence). The CDR3 has 13 residues. The CDR3 reads CATGPHSNQPQHF. CDR3 nucleotides: TGTGCCACCGGACCACATAGCAATCAGCCCCAGCATTTT. Using reference TRBV15 and TRBJ1-5 for the parts outside the CDR3, the full variable domain is DAMVIQNPRYQVTQFGKPVTLSCSQTLNHNVMYWYQQKSSQAPKLLFHYYDKDFNNEADTPDNFQSRRPNTSFCFLDIRSPGLGDTAMYLCATGPHSNQPQHFGDGTRLSIL.